This entry describes one TCR beta chain. The V and J ends lost 5 bases and 4 bases, in that order; junction bases with no gene match: 13. The germline V gene has CDR1 MNHEY and CDR2 SMNVEV (reference sequence). This CDR3 contains 17 residues. The data derive from a study of cytomegalovirus exposure and HLA in healthy donors. The PCR contained 60 Vbeta and 13 Jbeta primers. The protocol was immunoSEQ multiplex PCR, while the TCRdb copy is restricted to in-frame clones and leaves out a portion. This sample yields more than 95,000 clones, of which about four fifths are seen a single time; 1.3% belongs to the top ten.

This sequence was found in a man aged 40-49 years in good health and CMV-seronegative. The V and J genes are TRBV27 and TRBJ2-5; 10 nucleotides line up with TRBD2. Sequencing used PBMCs. CDR3 sequence: CASSALPGLAVSETQYF. The CDR3 DNA sequence: TGTGCCAGCAGTGCCCTCCCCGGACTAGCGGTGTCAGAGACCCAGTACTTC.